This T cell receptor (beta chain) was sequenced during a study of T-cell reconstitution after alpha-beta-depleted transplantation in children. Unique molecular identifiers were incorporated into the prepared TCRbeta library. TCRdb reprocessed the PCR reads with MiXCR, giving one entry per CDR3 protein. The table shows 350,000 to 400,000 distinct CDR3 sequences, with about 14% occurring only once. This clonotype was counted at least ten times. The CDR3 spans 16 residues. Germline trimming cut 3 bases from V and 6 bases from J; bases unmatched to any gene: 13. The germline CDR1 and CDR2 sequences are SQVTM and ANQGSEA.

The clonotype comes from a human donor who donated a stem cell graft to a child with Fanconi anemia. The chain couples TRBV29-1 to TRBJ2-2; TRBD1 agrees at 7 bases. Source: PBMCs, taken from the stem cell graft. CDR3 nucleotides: TGCAGCGTTGATTTGGTAGGGGGCTACGGTCCCGGGGAGCTGTTTTTT. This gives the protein CSVDLVGGYGPGELFF.